This TCR beta chain emerged from a study of beta chain features in type 1 diabetes. Study results and caveats: People with Type 1 diabetes carried modestly yet significantly shorter TCRB CDR3s in all four CD4+ subsets. The cDNA sequencing approach could over-represent high-TCR-expressing cells.

The CDR3 length is 18 residues. Germline assignment: CDR1 GTSNPN and CDR2 SVGIG (reference sequence). Trimming cost V 0 bases and J 0 bases; bases outside gene matches: 7. All of the isolated RNA was reverse transcribed, so expressed TCRB transcripts were sequenced. Using immunoSEQ multiplex PCR, the repertoire was profiled, and TCRdb retains in-frame clones only, with some absent. The sample holds around 340,000 clones, roughly a tenth seen once. Notes on this clone: The antigen remains unidentified.

The chain joins TRBV30 to TRBJ1-6; TRBD1 matches at 8 bases. The receptor was isolated from a man aged 25-40 years with type 1 diabetes. Source material: central memory CD4+ T cells from blood. For the CDR3, the DNA is TGTGCCTGGAGTGTGGGGACAGGAGCAAGCTCCTATAATTCACCCCTCCACTTT. The encoded protein is CAWSVGTGASSYNSPLHF.